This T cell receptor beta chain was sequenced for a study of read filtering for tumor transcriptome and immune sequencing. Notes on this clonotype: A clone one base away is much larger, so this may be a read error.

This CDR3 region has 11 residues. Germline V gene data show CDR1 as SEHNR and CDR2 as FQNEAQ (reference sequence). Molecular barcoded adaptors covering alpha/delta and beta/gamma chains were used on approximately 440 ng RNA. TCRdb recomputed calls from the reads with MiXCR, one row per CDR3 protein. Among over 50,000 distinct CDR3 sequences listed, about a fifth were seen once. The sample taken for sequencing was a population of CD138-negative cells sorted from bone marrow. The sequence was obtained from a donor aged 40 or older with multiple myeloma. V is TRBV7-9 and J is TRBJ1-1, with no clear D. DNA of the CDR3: TGTGTCAGCAGCTTTTATTCTGAAGCTTTCTTT. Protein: CVSSFYSEAFF.